This T cell receptor (beta chain) was observed in a study of cytomegalovirus exposure and HLA in healthy donors. Note on this clone: Its antigen is unknown.

The junction had 5 bases not matched to a gene; V was cut back by 3 bases and J by 3 bases. The germline gives CDR1 MDHEN, CDR2 SYDVKM. This CDR3 is built from 15 residues. Study findings and constraints: Later on, an analysis showed TCR association rates differing by HLA locus, with DRB1 the most and HLA-C the fewest. Several of the most significant clusters appeared, in a later analysis, to be linked to common viral pathogens.

Researchers ran the PCR with 60 Vbeta and 13 Jbeta primers. The protocol was immunoSEQ multiplex PCR, while the TCRdb copy is restricted to in-frame clones and leaves out a portion. The top ten hold around 1.2% of the sample, which has 200,000 or so clones, more than 70% seen once. The source is a human donor in good health. The sequenced sample consisted of PBMCs. The chain uses TRBV28 and TRBJ2-1; 7 bases match TRBD1. CDR3 region: CASSFTGQNYNEQFF. The CDR3 DNA reads TGTGCCAGCAGTTTCACGGGACAGAACTACAATGAGCAGTTCTTC.